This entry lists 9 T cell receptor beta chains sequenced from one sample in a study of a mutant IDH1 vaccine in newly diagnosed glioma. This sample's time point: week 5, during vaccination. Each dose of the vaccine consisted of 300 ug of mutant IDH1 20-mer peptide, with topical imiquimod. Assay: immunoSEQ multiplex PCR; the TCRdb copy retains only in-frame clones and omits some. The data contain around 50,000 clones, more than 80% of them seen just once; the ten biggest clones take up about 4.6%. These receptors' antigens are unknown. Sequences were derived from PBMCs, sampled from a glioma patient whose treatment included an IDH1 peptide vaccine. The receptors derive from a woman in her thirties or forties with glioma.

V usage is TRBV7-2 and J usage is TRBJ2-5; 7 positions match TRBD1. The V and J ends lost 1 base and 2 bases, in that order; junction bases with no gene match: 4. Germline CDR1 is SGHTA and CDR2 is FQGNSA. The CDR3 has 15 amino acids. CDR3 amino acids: CASSLVKGAQETQYF. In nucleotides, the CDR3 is TGTGCCAGCAGCTTAGTTAAGGGGGCTCAAGAGACCCAGTACTTC.

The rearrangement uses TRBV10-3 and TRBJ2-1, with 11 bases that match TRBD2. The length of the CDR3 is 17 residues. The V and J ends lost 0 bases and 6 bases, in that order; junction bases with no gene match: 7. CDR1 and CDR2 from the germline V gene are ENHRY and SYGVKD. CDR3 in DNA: TGTGCCATCAGTGAGTCGAAGTTTCTAGCGGGAGGCAATGAGCAGTTCTTC. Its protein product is CAISESKFLAGGNEQFF.

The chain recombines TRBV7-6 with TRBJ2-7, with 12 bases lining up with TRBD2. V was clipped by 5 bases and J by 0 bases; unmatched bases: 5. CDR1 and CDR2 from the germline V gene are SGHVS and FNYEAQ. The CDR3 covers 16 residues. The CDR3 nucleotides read TGTGCCAGCAGCCCGCGGACTAGCGGGGTCTCCTACGAGCAGTACTTC. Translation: CASSPRTSGVSYEQYF.

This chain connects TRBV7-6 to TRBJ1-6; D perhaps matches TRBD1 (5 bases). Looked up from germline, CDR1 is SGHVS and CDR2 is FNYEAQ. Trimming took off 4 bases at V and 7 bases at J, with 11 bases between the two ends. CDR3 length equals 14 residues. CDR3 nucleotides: TGTGCCAGCAGCTCACTGGCAGGGAATTCACCCCTCCACTTT. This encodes CASSSLAGNSPLHF.

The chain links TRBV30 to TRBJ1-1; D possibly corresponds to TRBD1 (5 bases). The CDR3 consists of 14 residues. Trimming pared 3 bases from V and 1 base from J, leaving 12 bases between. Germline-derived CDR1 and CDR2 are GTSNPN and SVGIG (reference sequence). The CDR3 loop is CAWSAGIRNTEAFF. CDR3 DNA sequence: TGTGCCTGGAGCGCAGGGATTCGGAACACTGAAGCTTTCTTT. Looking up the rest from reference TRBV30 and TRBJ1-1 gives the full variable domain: SQTIHQWPATLVQPVGSPLSLECTVEGTSNPNLYWYRQAAGRGLQLLFYSVGIGQISSEVPQNLSASRPQDRQFILSSKKLLLSDSGFYLCAWSAGIRNTEAFFGQGTRLTVV.

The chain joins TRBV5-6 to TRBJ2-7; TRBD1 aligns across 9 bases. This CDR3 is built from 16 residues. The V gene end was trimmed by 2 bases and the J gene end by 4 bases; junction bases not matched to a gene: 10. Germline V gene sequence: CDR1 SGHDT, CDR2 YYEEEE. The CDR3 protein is CASSFLRTGVTYEQYF. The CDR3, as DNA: TGTGCCAGCAGCTTCCTTAGGACAGGGGTTACTTACGAGCAGTACTTC.

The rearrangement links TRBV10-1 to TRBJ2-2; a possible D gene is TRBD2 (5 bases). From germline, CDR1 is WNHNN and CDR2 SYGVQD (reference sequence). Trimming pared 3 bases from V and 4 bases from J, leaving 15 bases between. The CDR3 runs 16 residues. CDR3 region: CASSDGVKGGTGELFF. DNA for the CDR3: TGCGCCAGCAGTGATGGGGTCAAAGGAGGCACCGGGGAGCTGTTTTTT.

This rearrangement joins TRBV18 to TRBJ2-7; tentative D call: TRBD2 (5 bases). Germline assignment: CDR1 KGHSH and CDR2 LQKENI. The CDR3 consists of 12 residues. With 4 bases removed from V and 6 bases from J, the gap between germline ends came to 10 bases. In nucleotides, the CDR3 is TGTGCCAGCTCACGCCCCGGAGGCGAGCAGTACTTC. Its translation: CASSRPGGEQYF.

CDR3 nucleotide sequence: TGTGCCAGCAGTGTGGCGGGAGACTACGAGCAGTACTTC. Residues: CASSVAGDYEQYF. V is TRBV25-1 and J is TRBJ2-7; 7 bases are shared with TRBD2. The CDR3 spans 13 residues. The germline CDR1 and CDR2 sequences are MGHDK and SYGVNS. J lost 3 bases, V lost 4 bases, and 3 bases had no gene match.